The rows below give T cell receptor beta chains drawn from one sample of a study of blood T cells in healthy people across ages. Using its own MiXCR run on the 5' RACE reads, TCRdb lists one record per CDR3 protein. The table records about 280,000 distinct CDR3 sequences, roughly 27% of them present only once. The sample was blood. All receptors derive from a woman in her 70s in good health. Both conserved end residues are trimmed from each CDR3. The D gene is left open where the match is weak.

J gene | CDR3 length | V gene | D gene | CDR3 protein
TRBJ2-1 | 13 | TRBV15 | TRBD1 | ATSPVFDRGNGQF
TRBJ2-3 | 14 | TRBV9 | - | ASSASNGGPPDTQY
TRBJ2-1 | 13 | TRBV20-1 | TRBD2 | SAIKAGGMYNEQF
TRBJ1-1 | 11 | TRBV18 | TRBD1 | ASSANRGLEAF
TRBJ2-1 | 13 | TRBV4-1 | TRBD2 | ASSQDVREGYEQF
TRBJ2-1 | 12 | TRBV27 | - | ASSPRTTNNEQF
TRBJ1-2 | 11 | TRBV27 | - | ASKTQVNYGYT
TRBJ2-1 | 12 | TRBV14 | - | ASSQLGTSNEQF
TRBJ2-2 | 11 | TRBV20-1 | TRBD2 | SAWGLAAGELF
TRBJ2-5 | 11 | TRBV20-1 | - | SAKVRAQETQY
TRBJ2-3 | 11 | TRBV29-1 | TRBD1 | SFDRGFADTQY
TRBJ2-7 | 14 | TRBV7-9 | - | ASSLGAVASSYEQY
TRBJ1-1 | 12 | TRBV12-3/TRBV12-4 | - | ASSLKPLNTEAF
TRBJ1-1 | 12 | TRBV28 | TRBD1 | ASRTGGFITEAF
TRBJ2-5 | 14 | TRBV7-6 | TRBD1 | ASSLAGTGPGETQY
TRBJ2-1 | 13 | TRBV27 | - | ASSLRLVREFEQF
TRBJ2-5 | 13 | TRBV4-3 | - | ASSPEGANQETQY
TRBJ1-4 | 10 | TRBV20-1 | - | SASPGKEKLF
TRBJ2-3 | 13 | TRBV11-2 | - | ASSIQGGKADTQY
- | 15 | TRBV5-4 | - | ASSTDWYSGQAYEQY
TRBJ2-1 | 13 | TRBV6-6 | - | ASSYQSVTYNEQF
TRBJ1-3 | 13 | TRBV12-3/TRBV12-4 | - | ASRTNQGLTSTIY
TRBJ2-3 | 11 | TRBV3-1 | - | ASSQEAPRTQY
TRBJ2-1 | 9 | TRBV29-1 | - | SVLPVNEQF
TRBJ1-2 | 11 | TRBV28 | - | ASRITGFGGYT
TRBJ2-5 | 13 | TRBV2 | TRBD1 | ASSVLRDRGETQY
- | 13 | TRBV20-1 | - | SARAGDKGSYEQY
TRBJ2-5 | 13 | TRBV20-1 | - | SARDGRRGGETQY
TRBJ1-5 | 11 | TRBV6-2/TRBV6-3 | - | ASSWTEVQPQH
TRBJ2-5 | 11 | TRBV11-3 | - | ASSKQIQETQY
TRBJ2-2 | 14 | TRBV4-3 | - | ASSQDRRGLTGELF
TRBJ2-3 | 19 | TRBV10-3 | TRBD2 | RALRGVRAGGQRLCTDTQY
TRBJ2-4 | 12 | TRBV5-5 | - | ASSLEPGQNIQY
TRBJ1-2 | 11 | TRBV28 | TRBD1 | ASRGTGFYGYT
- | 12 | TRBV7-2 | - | ASSPLEGAAEQY
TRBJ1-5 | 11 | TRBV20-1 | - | SASRGVGQPQH
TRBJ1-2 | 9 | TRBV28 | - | ASSPKYGYT
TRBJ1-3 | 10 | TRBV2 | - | ASSERGNTIY
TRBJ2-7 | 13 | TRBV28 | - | ASSLYWRRPYEQY
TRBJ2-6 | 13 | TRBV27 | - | ASSPVLSGANVLT
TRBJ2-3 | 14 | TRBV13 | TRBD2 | ASSLSGTSGTDTQY
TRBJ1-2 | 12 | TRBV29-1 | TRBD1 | SVQGGTKDYGYT
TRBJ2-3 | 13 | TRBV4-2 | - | AISQGFPASDTQY
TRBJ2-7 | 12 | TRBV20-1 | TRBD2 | SAISGKSSYEQY
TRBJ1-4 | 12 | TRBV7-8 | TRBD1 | ASSDRGPREKLF
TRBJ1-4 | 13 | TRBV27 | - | ASSLSRLVHEKLF
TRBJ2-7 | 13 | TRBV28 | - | ASSLASGSSYEQY
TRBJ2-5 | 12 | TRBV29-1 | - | SVEVTYLQETQY
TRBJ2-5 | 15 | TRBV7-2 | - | ASSFRPSLTSGETQY
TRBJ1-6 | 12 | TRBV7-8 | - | ASSSPYRESPLH
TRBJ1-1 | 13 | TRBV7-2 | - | ASSSLGVGYTEAF
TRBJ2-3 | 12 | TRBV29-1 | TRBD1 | SVDGTGLTDTQY
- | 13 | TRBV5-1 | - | ASSLDGSPSYEQY
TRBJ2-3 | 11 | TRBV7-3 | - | ASRSGSTDTQY